The text below deals with one TCR beta chain. These data belong to a study of blood T cell repertoires in COVID-19. Across the whole study: Sources were T cells, B-cell-depleted T cells, or PBMCs; the material itself was cDNA or gDNA.

CDR3 size: 13 residues. Trimming pared 8 bases from V and 0 bases from J, leaving 11 bases between. CDR1 GTSNPN and CDR2 SVGIG come from the germline V gene (reference sequence). Which cohort a participant joined came from the clinical history participants gave. Authors' methods: Estimation of nucleated cell counts was performed using reference gene primer amplification. The assay was immunoSEQ multiplex PCR, and TCRdb's table has in-frame clones only and misses some. That table is the source of V, J and clone size, and D and trimming were worked out from the DNA. Among some 300,000 clones listed, roughly 90% were seen once.

The receptor was derived from a woman aged 50 to 60 who had been exposed to COVID-19. Sequenced input: PBMCs or T cells enriched from blood (not recorded which). The rearrangement uses TRBV30 and TRBJ1-3; perhaps TRBD1 as D (6 bases). DNA for the CDR3: TGTGCCGCAACAGGGAGCTCTGGAAACACCATATATTTT. It is translated as CAATGSSGNTIYF.